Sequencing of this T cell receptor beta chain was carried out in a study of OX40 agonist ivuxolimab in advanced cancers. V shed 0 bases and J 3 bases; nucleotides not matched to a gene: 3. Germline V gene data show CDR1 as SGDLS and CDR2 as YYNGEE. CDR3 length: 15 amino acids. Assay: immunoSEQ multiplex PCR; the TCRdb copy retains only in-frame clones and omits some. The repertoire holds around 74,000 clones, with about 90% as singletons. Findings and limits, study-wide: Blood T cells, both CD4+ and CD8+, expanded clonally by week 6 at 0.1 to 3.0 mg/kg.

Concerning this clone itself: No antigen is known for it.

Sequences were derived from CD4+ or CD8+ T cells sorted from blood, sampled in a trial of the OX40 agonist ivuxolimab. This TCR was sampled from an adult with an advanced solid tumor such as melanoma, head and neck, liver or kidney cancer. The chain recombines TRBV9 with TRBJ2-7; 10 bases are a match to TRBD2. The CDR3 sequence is CASSVGAGGNYEQYF. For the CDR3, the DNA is TGTGCCAGCAGCGTAGGAGCGGGGGGGAACTACGAGCAGTACTTC.